This T cell receptor (beta chain) was profiled in a study of shared T cell receptors in the human thymus. From germline, CDR1 is MNHEY and CDR2 SVGAGI. This CDR3 is built from 13 residues. V lost 2 bases and J 3 bases, leaving 7 bases between the germline ends. Profiling relied on immunoSEQ multiplex PCR, and the TCRdb table lists in-frame clones only, not all of them. The data show more than 550,000 clones, with more than 70% seen just once and under 0.01% held by the top ten. The same data also went into a second study, on human thymus T cells. As reported in that work: Thymus specimens were resections from corrective heart surgery. Apparent bias marked the V and J gene usage of thymic and blood repertoires. Related research described strongly overlapping thymic repertoires in unrelated people.

This rearrangement joins TRBV6-5 to TRBJ1-1; D may be TRBD1 (5 bases). The sequenced sample consisted of thymocytes. The receptor comes from a boy under two years old with a congenital heart defect. The CDR3 DNA sequence: TGTGCCAGCAGTTACCAGGGATACACTGAAGCTTTCTTT. Translation: CASSYQGYTEAFF.